These 26 T cell receptor beta chains share one sample of origin, sequenced in a study of blood T cell repertoires in COVID-19. Clones were read by immunoSEQ multiplex PCR, and TCRdb kept only the in-frame ones, dropping some. The table has over 100,000 clones, roughly four fifths seen once. The sequenced material came from peripheral blood. The receptors were gathered from a human donor in a cohort sampled during active COVID-19.

The chain links TRBV19 to TRBJ2-5, with 9 bases identical to TRBD1. The junction had 15 bases not matched to a gene; V was cut back by 5 bases and J by 5 bases. Germline V gives CDR1 LNHDA, CDR2 SQIVND (reference sequence). The CDR3 has 17 amino acids. The CDR3 is CASSPTVGQGRRETQYF. DNA of the CDR3: TGTGCCAGTAGTCCCACCGTGGGACAGGGACGGCGGGAGACCCAGTACTTC.

For this clone: The junction departs from the called germline gene at one end, perhaps through a read error. The gene calls are TRBV28 and TRBJ2-1; 13 bases map to TRBD2. The CDR3 runs to 14 residues. From germline, CDR1 is MDHEN and CDR2 SYDVKM. The CDR3 DNA reads TGTGCCCGCAGTACTAGCGGGGGGGGGTATGAGCAGTTCTTC. Protein product: CARSTSGGGYEQFF.

V gene TRBV27 combines with J gene TRBJ1-1, with a weak D call TRBD1 (6 bases). V dropped 3 bases and J dropped 4 bases, with 9 bases sitting between them. Germline V lookup: CDR1 MNHEY, CDR2 SMNVEV (reference sequence). This CDR3 has 13 amino acids. The CDR3 DNA reads as TGTGCCAGCAGTTTTACAGGGCCCACTGAAGCTTTCTTT. This encodes CASSFTGPTEAFF.

The CDR3 DNA reads TGTGCCAGCAGCTTGGGAGGGGGCAAAAACATTCAGTACTTC. Protein sequence: CASSLGGGKNIQYF. The V gene is TRBV5-6, the J gene TRBJ2-4; D is perhaps TRBD1 (6 bases). The CDR3 consists of 14 residues. Trimming removed 0 bases at V and 3 bases at J, with 7 bases between. Germline lookup yields CDR1 SGHDT and CDR2 YYEEEE.

The CDR3, as DNA: TGCAGCGTTGAATTGGGCAGGGGGTTGTCCTACGAGCAGTACTTC. Its translation: CSVELGRGLSYEQYF. The V and J genes are TRBV29-1 and TRBJ2-7; 7 bases align to TRBD1. Germline CDR1 is SQVTM and CDR2 is ANQGSEA. The CDR3 length is 15 residues. The V gene end was trimmed by 2 bases and the J gene end by 1 base; junction bases not matched to a gene: 8.

This clone was counted once. V gene TRBV25-1 combines with J gene TRBJ2-1, with 8 bases aligning to TRBD1. The trim removed 0 bases at V and 8 bases at J, leaving 6 bases unmatched. The CDR3 is made up of 15 amino acids. Germline V gene data show CDR1 as MGHDK and CDR2 as SYGVNS. CDR3 coding DNA: TGTGCCAGCAGTGAATATAGGGACAGGACCGATGAGCAGTTCTTC. Amino acids: CASSEYRDRTDEQFF.

The chain joins TRBV2 to TRBJ1-1, with 11 bases lining up with TRBD1. The germline V gene encodes CDR1 SNHLY and CDR2 FYNNEI. The V and J ends lost 2 bases and 6 bases, in that order; junction bases with no gene match: 8. The CDR3 totals 16 residues. CDR3 protein: CASSETRTGGGSEAFF. The CDR3 DNA sequence: TGTGCCAGCAGTGAAACCCGGACAGGGGGCGGGTCTGAAGCTTTCTTT.

The chain has TRBV4-3 and TRBJ2-7; TRBD1 is a possible D gene (5 bases). This CDR3 has 14 residues. CDR1 is LGHNA, CDR2 YSLEER, per germline. V dropped 0 bases and J dropped 4 bases, with 10 bases sitting between them. The DNA of the CDR3 is TGCGCCAGCAGCCAAGATCAGGACACGTACGAGCAGTACTTC. Translated, it gives CASSQDQDTYEQYF.

The rearrangement uses TRBV23-1 and TRBJ2-7; 8 positions match TRBD1. TRBV23-1 is designated an ORF whose function remains uncertain. With 3 bases clipped from V and 0 bases from J, the junction kept 7 bases outside the gene matches. There are 16 residues in the CDR3. The CDR3, as DNA: TGCGCCAGCAGTCACGCGGACAGGGAGAGCTCCTACGAGCAGTACTTC. Translated: CASSHADRESSYEQYF.

The chain has TRBV4-3 and TRBJ2-6; the match to TRBD2 covers 8 bases. The trim removed 3 bases at V and 4 bases at J, leaving 14 bases unmatched. The CDR3 has 19 residues. Germline loops: CDR1 LGHNA, CDR2 YSLEER. The CDR3 coding sequence is TGCGCCAGCAGCCACGCTATGTCAGCGGGGGCAGGGGGGGCCAACGTCCTGACTTTC. Translation: CASSHAMSAGAGGANVLTF.

The rearrangement uses TRBV28 and TRBJ2-6; 10 positions agree with TRBD1. The ends lost 4 bases at V and 0 bases at J; junction bases unmatched: 6. Germline loops: CDR1 MDHEN, CDR2 SYDVKM. The CDR3 is made up of 18 amino acids. For the CDR3, the DNA is TGTGCCAGCAGTTGGGACAGGGGCTCTGGCTCTGGGGCCAACGTCCTGACTTTC. Translation: CASSWDRGSGSGANVLTF.

V and J are TRBV5-8 and TRBJ1-5; the D gene is possibly TRBD1 (6 bases). This CDR3 contains 17 residues. Trimming cost V 2 bases and J 3 bases, with 18 bases left between them. Germline loops: CDR1 SGHTS, CDR2 YDEGEE. The CDR3 nucleotides read TGTGCCAGCAGCTTTCCGCCAAACAGGGTTCCCAATCAGCCCCAGCATTTT. Protein: CASSFPPNRVPNQPQHF.

The CDR3 DNA sequence: TGTGCCAGCAGCCCCGGACTAGCGGGGGGCACCAATGAGCAGTTCTTC. It encodes CASSPGLAGGTNEQFF. This chain connects TRBV11-1 to TRBJ2-1; 14 nucleotides align to TRBD2. Unmatched junction bases numbered 6, after V lost 5 bases and J lost 6 bases. CDR1 and CDR2 (germline): SGHAT, FQDESV (reference sequence). The CDR3 sequence is 16 residues long.

V and J are TRBV20-1 and TRBJ2-4; D ambiguous. CDR1 is DFQATT, CDR2 SNEGSKA, per germline (reference sequence). V lost 3 bases to trimming and J lost 6 bases, with 6 bases between them. The CDR3 consists of 11 residues. Written as DNA, the CDR3 is TGCAGTGCTAGGCCAGGAAACATTCAGTACTTC. This encodes CSARPGNIQYF.

There are a few counts of this clone. This rearrangement joins TRBV9 to TRBJ2-6, with TRBD1 matching 9 bases. The CDR3 is made up of 17 amino acids. Per germline, CDR1 SGDLS and CDR2 YYNGEE. Losses at the gene ends were 4 bases for V and 2 bases for J; bases not matched to a gene: 7. CDR3 sequence: CASSPEDRGTGANVLTF. DNA of the CDR3: TGTGCCAGCAGCCCGGAGGACAGGGGTACTGGGGCCAACGTCCTGACTTTC.

The genes are TRBV15 and TRBJ1-3; D gene unclear. The CDR3 spans 14 residues. Germline values: CDR1 LNHNV, CDR2 YYDKDF (reference sequence). Trimming pared 0 bases from V and 1 base from J, leaving 4 bases between. For the CDR3, the DNA is TGTGCCACCAGCAGAGATGTATCTGGAAACACCATATATTTT. This encodes CATSRDVSGNTIYF.

The chain combines TRBV24-1 with TRBJ2-5; TRBD2 is a possible D gene (6 bases). V gave up 1 base and J gave up 3 bases, with 11 bases separating them. This CDR3 contains 15 residues. Germline V CDR1 and CDR2: KGHDR, SFDVKD. CDR3 in DNA: TGTGCCACCAGTGATTTCCGGGGGAAAGAAGAGACCCAGTACTTC. Protein: CATSDFRGKEETQYF.

The chain has TRBV11-3 and TRBJ2-1; D is uncertain. The CDR3 contains 17 residues. Germline V gene sequence: CDR1 SGHNT, CDR2 YENEEA. Trimming took 5 bases from V and 9 from J, leaving 26 bases between them. CDR3 sequence (DNA): TGTGCCAGCAGCATAGGCGTGGCGGTCGCAAGACCGGGTGAGCAGTTCTTC. Residues: CASSIGVAVARPGEQFF.

This clone was counted once. This chain connects TRBV19 to TRBJ1-2, with 9 bases that match TRBD1. The CDR3 contains 15 residues. The germline gives CDR1 LNHDA, CDR2 SQIVND (reference sequence). The J segment lost 4 bases and the V segment lost 9 bases, leaving 12 bases of the junction unmatched. CDR3: CASQYGTGPAYGYTF. For the CDR3, the DNA is TGTGCCAGCCAATATGGGACAGGGCCGGCCTATGGCTACACCTTC.

V usage is TRBV4-1 and J usage is TRBJ2-6; D is perhaps TRBD2 (5 bases). In germline, CDR1 is MGHRA, CDR2 YSYEKL. The V end lost 0 bases, the J end lost 6 bases, and 12 bases lay between the germline ends. This CDR3 is built from 16 residues. The CDR3 nucleotides read TGCGCCAGCAGCCAAGATAGTGGACTCTCGGCCAACGTCCTGACTTTC. Protein sequence: CASSQDSGLSANVLTF.

The chain couples TRBV9 to TRBJ2-6; 11 bases match TRBD1. This CDR3 region has 17 residues. Germline values: CDR1 SGDLS, CDR2 YYNGEE. V lost 5 bases and J lost 1; bases outside the gene matches: 5. The CDR3 nucleotides read TGTGCCAGCAGAGCCGGGACAGGGGGATCTGGGGCCAACGTCCTGACTTTC. Its protein product is CASRAGTGGSGANVLTF.

This clone was recorded a few times. The rearrangement joins TRBV6-5 to TRBJ2-7; TRBD1 agrees at 7 bases. Germline trimming cut 6 bases from V and 0 bases from J; bases unmatched to any gene: 5. CDR1 is MNHEY, CDR2 SVGAGI, per germline. The CDR3 is made up of 14 amino acids. The DNA for the CDR3 is TGTGCCAGCAGAGGTCCAGGGGGCTCCTACGAGCAGTACTTC. Its translation is CASRGPGGSYEQYF.

The CDR3: CSASGGTGATNEKLFF. The CDR3 DNA is TGCAGTGCTAGTGGGGGGACAGGGGCAACTAATGAAAAACTGTTTTTT. The chain has TRBV20-1 and TRBJ1-4; 10 bases map to TRBD1. The germline V gene has CDR1 DFQATT and CDR2 SNEGSKA (reference sequence). V lost 3 bases and J lost 0; bases outside the gene matches: 4. CDR3 length: 16 residues.

The chain is built from TRBV24-1 and TRBJ2-1; perhaps TRBD1 as D (5 bases). From germline, CDR1 is KGHDR and CDR2 SFDVKD. The CDR3 is 16 residues long. V was pared by 3 bases and J by 0 bases, with 11 bases between. For the CDR3, the DNA is TGTGCCACCAGTGATAAGACAGCGAGCTCCTACAATGAGCAGTTCTTC. It is translated as CATSDKTASSYNEQFF.

The rearrangement uses TRBV6-5 and TRBJ2-7; TRBD1 aligns across 7 bases. CDR1 and CDR2 (germline): MNHEY, SVGAGI. There are 14 residues in the CDR3. V lost 7 bases and J lost 2; bases outside the gene matches: 8. This CDR3 reads CASKRTGPPYEQYF. CDR3 coding DNA: TGTGCCAGCAAGCGGACAGGTCCACCCTACGAGCAGTACTTC.

The DNA of the CDR3 is TGCGCCAGCAGCCAGGGGGACAGGGTAACTGGAAACACCATATATTTT. This gives the protein CASSQGDRVTGNTIYF. This rearrangement joins TRBV4-3 to TRBJ1-3; 9 bases match TRBD1. This CDR3 has 16 residues. V trimming: 3 bases; J trimming: 2 bases; junction bases outside the gene matches: 5. CDR1 is LGHNA, CDR2 YSLEER, per germline.